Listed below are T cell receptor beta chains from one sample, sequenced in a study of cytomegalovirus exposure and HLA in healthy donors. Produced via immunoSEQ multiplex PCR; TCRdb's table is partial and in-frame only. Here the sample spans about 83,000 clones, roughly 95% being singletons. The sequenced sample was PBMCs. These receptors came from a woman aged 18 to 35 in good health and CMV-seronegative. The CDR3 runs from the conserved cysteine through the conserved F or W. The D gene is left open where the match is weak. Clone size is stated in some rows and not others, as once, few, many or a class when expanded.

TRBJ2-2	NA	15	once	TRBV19	CASTNSGLDTGELFF	TGTGCCAGTACTAATAGCGGACTTGACACCGGGGAGCTGTTTTTT
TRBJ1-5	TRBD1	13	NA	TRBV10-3	CAVRDSSNQPQHF	TGTGCCGTACGGGACAGTAGCAATCAGCCCCAGCATTTT
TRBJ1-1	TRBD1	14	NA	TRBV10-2	CASSTGTGGREAFF	TGCGCCAGCAGTACCGGGACAGGGGGACGTGAAGCTTTCTTT
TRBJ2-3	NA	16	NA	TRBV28	CASSLATTGDTDTQYF	TGTGCCAGCAGCCTGGCGACGACAGGCGACACAGATACGCAGTATTTT
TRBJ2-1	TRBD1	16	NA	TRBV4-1	CASSHGDRGSYNEQFF	TGCGCCAGCAGCCACGGGGACAGGGGCTCCTACAATGAGCAGTTCTTC
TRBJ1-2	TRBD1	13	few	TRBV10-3	CASTTGGANGYTF	TGTGCCAGTACCACAGGGGGCGCAAATGGCTACACCTTC
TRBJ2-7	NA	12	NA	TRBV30	CAWTRGLYEQYF	TGTGCCTGGACCCGTGGACTTTACGAGCAGTACTTC
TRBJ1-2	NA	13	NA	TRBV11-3	CASSLNTIYGYTF	TGTGCCAGCAGCTTGAACACTATCTATGGCTACACCTTC
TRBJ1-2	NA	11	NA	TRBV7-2	CASSLYLGYTF	TGTGCCAGCAGCTTATATCTCGGCTACACCTTC
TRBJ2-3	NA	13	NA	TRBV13	CASSLPYRDTQYF	TGTGCCAGCAGCCTACCGTACCGAGATACGCAGTATTTT
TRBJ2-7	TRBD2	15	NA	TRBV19	CASSPGTSNTYEQYF	TGTGCCAGTAGTCCCGGGACTAGCAACACCTACGAGCAGTACTTC
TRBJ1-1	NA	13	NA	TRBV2	CASRSRPGTEAFF	TGTGCCAGCAGATCCCGACCGGGCACTGAAGCTTTCTTT
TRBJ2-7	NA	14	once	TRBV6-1	CASSEGTEFYEQYF	TGTGCCAGCAGTGAAGGGACAGAATTCTACGAGCAGTACTTC
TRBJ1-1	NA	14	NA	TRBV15	CATSRARWSTEAFF	TGTGCCACCAGCAGAGCTAGATGGAGCACTGAAGCTTTCTTT
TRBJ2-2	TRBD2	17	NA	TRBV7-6	CASSLVLAGTGTGELFF	TGTGCCAGCAGCTTAGTGCTAGCGGGAACGGGCACCGGGGAGCTGTTTTTT
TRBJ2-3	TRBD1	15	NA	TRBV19	CASTPGQVSTDTQYF	TGTGCCAGTACCCCGGGACAGGTGAGCACGGATACGCAGTATTTT
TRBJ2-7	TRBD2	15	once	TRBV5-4	CASSLDLAGGYEQYF	TGTGCCAGCAGCTTGGACCTAGCGGGAGGATACGAGCAGTACTTC
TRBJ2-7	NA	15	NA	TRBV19	CASSKSSTGSYEQYF	TGTGCCAGTAGTAAATCTAGTACGGGCTCCTACGAGCAGTACTTC
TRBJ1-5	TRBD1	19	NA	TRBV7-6	CASSPPDGRDRGSDQPQHF	TGTGCCAGCAGCCCCCCAGACGGGAGGGACAGGGGGTCGGATCAGCCCCAGCATTTT
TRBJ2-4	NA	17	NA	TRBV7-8	CASSSVGGEPARPIQYF	TGTGCCAGCAGCTCAGTGGGGGGAGAGCCCGCGCGACCCATTCAGTACTTC
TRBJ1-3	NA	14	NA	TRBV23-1	CASSRAGRTLTIYF	TGCGCCAGCAGTCGAGCAGGCCGAACACTCACCATATATTTT
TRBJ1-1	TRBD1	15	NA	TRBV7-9	CASSAPRTGRYEAFF	TGTGCCAGCAGCGCCCCACGGACAGGCCGCTATGAAGCTTTCTTT
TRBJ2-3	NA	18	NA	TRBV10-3	CAISVQGMTRIGDNTQYF	TGTGCCATCAGTGTCCAGGGTATGACCCGAATTGGTGACAATACGCAGTATTTT
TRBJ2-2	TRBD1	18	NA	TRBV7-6	CASSPGRDRVENTGELFF	TGTGCCAGCAGTCCCGGTCGGGACAGGGTAGAGAACACCGGGGAGCTGTTTTTT
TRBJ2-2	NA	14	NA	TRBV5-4	CASSLFFGTGELFF	TGTGCCAGCAGCTTGTTCTTCGGTACCGGGGAGCTGTTTTTT
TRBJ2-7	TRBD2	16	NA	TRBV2	CASSEGLAGRSYEQYF	TGTGCCAGCAGTGAAGGACTAGCGGGACGGTCCTACGAGCAGTACTTC
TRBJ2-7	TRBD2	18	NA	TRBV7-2	CASSLGRLAGPSSYEQYF	TGTGCCAGCAGCTTAGGACGACTAGCGGGACCCTCCTCCTACGAGCAGTACTTC
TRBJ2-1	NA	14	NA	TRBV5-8	CASSFASDYNEQFF	TGTGCCAGCAGCTTCGCTAGCGACTACAATGAGCAGTTCTTC
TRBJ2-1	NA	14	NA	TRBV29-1	CSVEPGQAYNEQFF	TGCAGCGTTGAGCCGGGACAAGCCTACAATGAGCAGTTCTTC
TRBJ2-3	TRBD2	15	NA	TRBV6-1	CASAGASGSVDTQYF	TGTGCCAGCGCGGGGGCTAGCGGGAGTGTAGATACGCAGTATTTT
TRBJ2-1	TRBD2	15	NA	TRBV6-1	CASNPRAGGGSEQFF	TGTGCCAGCAACCCCAGGGCGGGAGGGGGGAGCGAGCAGTTCTTC
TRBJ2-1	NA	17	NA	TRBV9	CASSVERAMSSYNEQFF	TGTGCCAGCAGCGTAGAGAGAGCCATGAGCTCCTACAATGAGCAGTTCTTC
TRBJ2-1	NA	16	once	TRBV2	CASSEPPGQTDNEQFF	TGTGCCAGCAGTGAACCTCCAGGACAGACTGACAATGAGCAGTTCTTC